The subject of this entry is one T cell receptor (beta chain). The data originate from a study of cytomegalovirus exposure and HLA in healthy donors. From germline, CDR1 is GTSNPN and CDR2 SVGIG (reference sequence). J was trimmed by 7 bases and V by 7 bases; bases with no gene match: 14. The CDR3 consists of 14 residues. In the PCR, 60 Vbeta and 13 Jbeta primers were used. This table comes from immunoSEQ multiplex PCR, and its TCRdb copy is limited to in-frame clones, with some not included. The sample records more than 100,000 clones, more than 60% being singletons. Sample: PBMCs. V is TRBV30 and J is TRBJ1-2; TRBD1 aligns across 8 bases. This clonotype originated in a woman younger than 30 in good health and CMV-seronegative. The CDR3 region has the DNA TGTGCCTCTACCTGGACAGGGTCGATGGGTGGCTACACCTTC. It encodes CASTWTGSMGGYTF.